Listed below are T cell receptor beta chains from one sample, sequenced in a study of T cell responses to AZD1222 COVID-19 vaccine. TCRdb keeps only in-frame clones here, not all; method: immunoSEQ multiplex PCR. In the table there are roughly 200,000 clones, 90% to 95% of which are singletons. The material was peripheral blood, obtained 28 days after the second AZD1222 dose. Source of these receptors: an adult who received the AZD1222 COVID-19 vaccine. Both conserved end residues are part of each CDR3. D genes are given only for firm matches. Clone size, where shown, is once, few, many, or a class for clones that have expanded.

J: TRBJ2-3; V: TRBV5-1; D: NA; size: NA; CDR3: CASSSFGNTDTQYF; DNA: TGCGCCAGCAGCTCCTTCGGTAACACAGATACGCAGTATTTT
J: TRBJ1-2; V: TRBV12-3/TRBV12-4; D: NA; size: NA; CDR3: CASSLHYGYTF; DNA: TGTGCCAGCAGTTTACACTATGGCTACACCTTC
J: TRBJ2-2; V: TRBV2; D: NA; size: NA; CDR3: CASSERPQGGNTGELFF; DNA: TGTGCCAGCAGTGAACGGCCACAGGGCGGGAACACCGGGGAGCTGTTTTTT
J: TRBJ2-1; V: TRBV27; D: TRBD2; size: NA; CDR3: CASRLGRAFYNEQFF; DNA: TGTGCCAGCCGACTCGGGAGGGCCTTTTATAATGAGCAGTTCTTC
J: TRBJ2-7; V: TRBV6-5; D: TRBD1; size: NA; CDR3: CASSYDRDSYEQYF; DNA: TGTGCCAGCAGTTACGACAGGGACTCCTACGAGCAGTACTTC
J: TRBJ1-1; V: TRBV5-1; D: NA; size: NA; CDR3: CASSGQGSKGTEAFF; DNA: TGCGCCAGCAGCGGGCAGGGATCGAAAGGAACTGAAGCTTTCTTT
J: TRBJ2-5; V: TRBV27; D: NA; size: NA; CDR3: CASRRGPQETQYF; DNA: TGTGCCAGCAGGAGAGGGCCCCAAGAGACCCAGTACTTC
J: TRBJ2-5; V: TRBV27; D: TRBD2; size: NA; CDR3: CASSPGGGETQYF; DNA: TGTGCCAGCAGTCCGGGGGGAGGAGAGACCCAGTACTTC
J: TRBJ1-5; V: TRBV6-1; D: NA; size: NA; CDR3: CASSDFGHYSNQPQHF; DNA: TGTGCCAGCAGTGATTTTGGCCACTATAGCAATCAGCCCCAGCATTTT
J: TRBJ1-1; V: TRBV5-1; D: TRBD1; size: NA; CDR3: CASSLGQGFRMNTEAFF; DNA: TGCGCCAGCAGCTTGGGACAGGGGTTTCGTATGAACACTGAAGCTTTCTTT
J: TRBJ1-3; V: TRBV19; D: NA; size: NA; CDR3: CASSWATGNTIYF; DNA: TGTGCCAGTAGTTGGGCGACTGGAAACACCATATATTTT
J: TRBJ2-5; V: TRBV6-2/TRBV6-3; D: NA; size: once; CDR3: CASSYPGTQYF; DNA: TGTGCCAGCAGTTACCCGGGGACCCAGTACTTC
J: TRBJ2-5; V: TRBV12-5; D: NA; size: NA; CDR3: CASGLVGTRGETQYF; DNA: TGTGCTAGTGGTTTGGTAGGAACCCGGGGAGAGACCCAGTACTTC
J: TRBJ1-2; V: TRBV12-3/TRBV12-4; D: NA; size: NA; CDR3: CASSSTGLGGYTF; DNA: TGTGCCAGCAGTTCAACAGGCCTTGGGGGCTACACCTTC
J: TRBJ2-1; V: TRBV7-2; D: TRBD2; size: NA; CDR3: CASSFGSREGEQFF; DNA: TGTGCCAGCAGCTTCGGTTCTCGGGAGGGTGAGCAGTTCTTC
J: TRBJ1-1; V: TRBV12-3/TRBV12-4; D: NA; size: NA; CDR3: CASSLVGGTEAFF; DNA: TGTGCCAGCAGTTTAGTAGGGGGAACTGAAGCTTTCTTT
J: TRBJ1-2; V: TRBV5-8; D: TRBD1; size: NA; CDR3: CASSLWTGGDGYTF; DNA: TGTGCCAGCAGCTTGTGGACAGGGGGGGATGGCTACACCTTC
J: TRBJ1-1; V: TRBV3-1/TRBV3-2; D: NA; size: NA; CDR3: CASSQDVRGRAFF; DNA: TGTGCCAGCAGCCAAGATGTGAGGGGGAGAGCTTTCTTT
J: TRBJ1-1; V: TRBV6-1; D: NA; size: NA; CDR3: CASSEVQAFTEAFF; DNA: TGTGCCAGCAGTGAAGTACAGGCGTTCACTGAAGCTTTCTTT
J: TRBJ2-6; V: TRBV7-3; D: TRBD1; size: NA; CDR3: CAVRGSGANVLTF; DNA: TGTGCCGTCAGGGGGTCTGGGGCCAACGTCCTGACTTTC
J: TRBJ2-7; V: TRBV29-1; D: TRBD1; size: NA; CDR3: CSVGGRQGVNEQYF; DNA: TGCAGCGTTGGGGGCCGACAGGGGGTTAACGAGCAGTACTTC
J: TRBJ2-1; V: TRBV6-2/TRBV6-3; D: NA; size: NA; CDR3: CASSYSRGNEQFF; DNA: TGTGCCAGCAGTTACTCACGGGGCAATGAGCAGTTCTTC
J: TRBJ1-1; V: TRBV11-2; D: TRBD1; size: NA; CDR3: CASSWTGGAGEAFF; DNA: TGTGCCAGCAGCTGGACAGGGGGCGCGGGTGAAGCTTTCTTT
J: TRBJ2-3; V: TRBV9; D: NA; size: NA; CDR3: CASSVGTAHTDTQYF; DNA: TGTGCCAGCAGCGTAGGGACCGCACACACAGATACGCAGTATTTT
J: TRBJ2-7; V: TRBV7-6; D: TRBD2; size: NA; CDR3: CASSSLAGGPREQYF; DNA: TGTGCCAGCAGCTCTCTAGCGGGGGGGCCCAGGGAGCAGTACTTC
J: TRBJ2-1; V: TRBV7-9; D: NA; size: NA; CDR3: CASSLAGGLFSYNEQFF; DNA: TGTGCCAGCAGCTTAGCGGGGGGGCTATTCTCCTACAATGAGCAGTTCTTC
J: TRBJ2-1; V: TRBV6-5; D: TRBD1; size: NA; CDR3: CASTPGQGAYNEQFF; DNA: TGTGCCAGCACCCCGGGACAGGGGGCCTACAATGAGCAGTTCTTC
J: TRBJ2-7; V: TRBV13; D: TRBD1; size: NA; CDR3: CASSSRTGAYEQYF; DNA: TGTGCCAGCAGCTCGCGGACAGGGGCCTACGAGCAGTACTTC
J: TRBJ2-5; V: TRBV6-1; D: TRBD1; size: NA; CDR3: CASSEEDRGRQETQYF; DNA: TGTGCCAGCAGTGAAGAGGACAGGGGTCGACAAGAGACCCAGTACTTC
J: TRBJ2-7; V: TRBV7-3; D: NA; size: NA; CDR3: CASSRDRGYEQYF; DNA: TGTGCCAGCAGCCGCGACAGAGGATACGAGCAGTACTTC
J: TRBJ2-7; V: TRBV7-9; D: TRBD1; size: NA; CDR3: CASSPDRVSEQYF; DNA: TGTGCCAGCAGCCCGGACAGGGTCTCCGAGCAGTACTTC
J: TRBJ2-2; V: TRBV30; D: NA; size: NA; CDR3: CAWRGHKGSTGELFF; DNA: TGTGCCTGGAGGGGTCACAAAGGTAGCACCGGGGAGCTGTTTTTT
J: TRBJ2-1; V: TRBV7-8; D: TRBD2; size: NA; CDR3: CASSLAGTSEGGDEQFF; DNA: TGTGCCAGCAGCTTGGCCGGGACTAGCGAGGGGGGCGATGAGCAGTTCTTC
J: TRBJ2-7; V: TRBV3-1/TRBV3-2; D: TRBD2; size: once; CDR3: CASSQLRGKVRAEQYF; DNA: TGTGCCAGCAGCCAATTGCGGGGGAAAGTGCGGGCCGAGCAGTACTTC
J: TRBJ1-4; V: TRBV25-1; D: NA; size: NA; CDR3: CASSEYLGGSNEKLFF; DNA: TGTGCCAGCAGTGAATATTTGGGGGGGTCTAATGAAAAACTGTTTTTT
J: TRBJ2-3; V: TRBV9; D: TRBD2; size: NA; CDR3: CASSGRGGGAIRADTQYF; DNA: TGTGCCAGCAGCGGAAGAGGCGGGGGGGCAATTAGGGCAGATACGCAGTATTTT
J: TRBJ2-7; V: TRBV7-9; D: NA; size: NA; CDR3: CASSLTRGEERYF; DNA: TGTGCCAGCAGCTTAACAAGGGGCGAGGAGCGGTACTTC
J: TRBJ2-2; V: TRBV11-2; D: TRBD1; size: once; CDR3: CASSLTTGGWNTGELFF; DNA: TGTGCCAGCAGCTTAACGACAGGGGGCTGGAACACCGGGGAGCTGTTTTTT
J: TRBJ2-1; V: TRBV19; D: TRBD2; size: NA; CDR3: CASSPRLAAYNEQFF; DNA: TGTGCCAGTAGTCCTCGACTAGCGGCGTACAATGAGCAGTTCTTC